These 3 T cell receptor beta chains were all obtained from the same sample, sequenced in a study of cytomegalovirus exposure and HLA in healthy donors. Researchers ran the PCR with 60 Vbeta and 13 Jbeta primers. Data came from immunoSEQ multiplex PCR; TCRdb stores just in-frame clones and leaves some out. The sample includes fewer than 250,000 clones, 87% of them seen just once. The specimen was PBMCs. The receptors stem from a man aged 25-45 years in good health and CMV-seronegative.

V and J are TRBV27 and TRBJ2-1, with a tentative D call TRBD2 (5 bases). Germline-derived CDR1 and CDR2 are MNHEY and SMNVEV (reference sequence). The CDR3 sequence is 17 residues long. V was shortened by 4 bases and J by 6 bases, with 22 bases between the two germline ends. The CDR3: CASSSQTGRQGSNEQFF. In nucleotides, the CDR3 is TGTGCCAGCAGTTCACAAACGGGCAGACAAGGGAGCAATGAGCAGTTCTTC.

A single count supports this clone. The gene calls are TRBV29-1 and TRBJ2-7; possible D gene TRBD1, 6 bases. This CDR3 is 10 amino acids long. Trimming left V 6 bases short and J 8 bases short, with 11 bases between. The germline gives CDR1 SQVTM, CDR2 ANQGSEA. CDR3 in DNA: TGCAGCGTGAGACAGGACAAGCAGTACTTC. This translates into CSVRQDKQYF.

The J gene is TRBJ2-2, the V gene TRBV2; D may be TRBD1 (6 bases). V lost 4 bases, J lost 5 bases, and 14 bases lay in between. From germline, CDR1 is SNHLY and CDR2 FYNNEI. This CDR3 is built from 15 residues. The CDR3 here is CASSGATDSTGELFF. As DNA, the CDR3 is TGTGCCAGCAGTGGGGCTACGGACAGTACCGGGGAGCTGTTTTTT.